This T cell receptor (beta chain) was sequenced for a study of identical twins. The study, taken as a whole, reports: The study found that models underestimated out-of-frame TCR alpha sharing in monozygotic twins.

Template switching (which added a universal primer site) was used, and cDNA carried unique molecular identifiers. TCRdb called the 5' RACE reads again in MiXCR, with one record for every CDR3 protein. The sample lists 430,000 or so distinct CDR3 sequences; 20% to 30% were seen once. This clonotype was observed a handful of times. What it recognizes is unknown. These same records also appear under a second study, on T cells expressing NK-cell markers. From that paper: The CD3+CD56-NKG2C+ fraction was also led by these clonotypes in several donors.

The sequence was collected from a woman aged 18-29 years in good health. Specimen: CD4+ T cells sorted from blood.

As DNA, the CDR3 is TGCGCCAGCAGCTGGGGCGGGACAGGGGCCTACGAGCAGTACTTC. Amino acids: CASSWGGTGAYEQYF. J is TRBJ2-7 and V is TRBV5-1, with 10 nucleotides matching TRBD1. Losses at the gene ends were 3 bases for V and 2 bases for J; bases not matched to a gene: 5. The CDR3 totals 15 residues. The germline CDR1 and CDR2 sequences are SGHRS and YFSETQ. The entire variable domain, with the rest obtained from reference TRBV5-1 and TRBJ2-7, is as follows: KAGVTQTPRYLIKTRGQQVTLSCSPISGHRSVSWYQQTPGQGLQFLFEYFSETQRNKGNFPGRFSGRQFSNSRSEMNVSTLELGDSALYLCASSWGGTGAYEQYFGPGTRLTVT.